These 17 T cell receptor beta chains originate from one sample sequenced in a study of STAT5B mutations in CD4+ large granular lymphocyte leukemia. The data were produced by immunoSEQ multiplex PCR, yet TCRdb's version contains in-frame clones alone and is incomplete. The sample contains 40,000 to 50,000 clones, around 81% of which appear only once. Sample: CD4+ T cells from blood buffy coats. The receptors derive from a human donor in good health.

This chain connects TRBV29-1 to TRBJ1-2; D is unresolved. Trimming left V 1 base short and J 7 bases short, with 4 bases between. This CDR3 contains 10 residues. Germline values: CDR1 SQVTM, CDR2 ANQGSEA. CDR3 nucleotides: TGCAGCGTTGAAGGGGTTGGCTACACCTTC. Its protein is CSVEGVGYTF.

This clone was observed once. The rearrangement joins TRBV5-1 to TRBJ2-7; TRBD2 matches 13 bases. V trimming: 5 bases; J trimming: 3 bases; junction bases outside the gene matches: 8. The CDR3 totals 16 residues. The germline CDR1 and CDR2 sequences are SGHRS and YFSETQ. The CDR3 protein is CASRGGTSGAFYEQYF. In DNA form, the CDR3 reads TGCGCCAGCAGGGGGGGGACTAGCGGGGCTTTCTACGAGCAGTACTTC. Full variable domain (missing parts from reference TRBV5-1 and TRBJ2-7): KAGVTQTPRYLIKTRGQQVTLSCSPISGHRSVSWYQQTPGQGLQFLFEYFSETQRNKGNFPGRFSGRQFSNSRSEMNVSTLELGDSALYLCASRGGTSGAFYEQYFGPGTRLTVT.

This chain uses TRBV7-2 with TRBJ2-3, with TRBD1 identical over 8 bases. The CDR3 loop spans 19 amino acids. J lost 2 bases, V lost 1 base, and 14 bases had no gene match. CDR1 and CDR2 (germline): SGHTA, FQGNSA. The CDR3 spells CASSLGGQGASTTTDTQYF. The DNA for the CDR3 is TGTGCCAGCAGCTTAGGGGGGCAGGGGGCGAGTACTACCACAGATACGCAGTATTTT.

The chain is built from TRBV19 and TRBJ1-4, with D possibly matching TRBD1 (5 bases). V lost 6 bases, J lost 4 bases, and 15 bases lay in between. There are 15 residues in the CDR3. From germline, CDR1 is LNHDA and CDR2 SQIVND (reference sequence). The CDR3 loop is CASRNLQAFNEKLFF. The CDR3 region has the DNA TGTGCCAGTAGGAACTTACAGGCGTTTAATGAAAAACTGTTTTTT. Supplemented by reference TRBV19 and TRBJ1-4, the full variable domain reads DGGITQSPKYLFRKEGQNVTLSCEQNLNHDAMYWYRQDPGQGLRLIYYSQIVNDFQKGDIAEGYSVSREKKESFPLTVTSAQKNPTAFYLCASRNLQAFNEKLFFGSGTQLSVL.

The chain couples TRBV5-1 to TRBJ1-6; possible D gene TRBD1, 5 bases. This CDR3 has 14 residues. Germline values: CDR1 SGHRS, CDR2 YFSETQ. V lost 4 bases and J lost 7, with 12 bases in between. This chain's CDR3 is CASSGTGFNSPLHF. In DNA form, the CDR3 reads TGCGCCAGCAGCGGTACAGGTTTCAATTCACCCCTCCACTTT.

The genes are TRBV29-1 and TRBJ2-1; D may be TRBD1 (5 bases). Germline V gene lookup returns CDR1 SQVTM and CDR2 ANQGSEA. This CDR3 is 12 amino acids long. The ends were cut back, 8 bases at V and 4 bases at J, with 12 bases in the middle. The CDR3 bases are TGCAGCACCCGAAGGGGATACAATGAGCAGTTCTTC. Translation gives CSTRRGYNEQFF.

This sequence joins TRBV7-2 and TRBJ1-2; unclear D gene. V lost 5 bases, J lost 2 bases, and 9 bases lay in between. Germline assignment: CDR1 SGHTA and CDR2 FQGNSA. The CDR3 sequence is 13 residues long. The CDR3 spells CASSIRANYGYTF. The CDR3 DNA is TGTGCCAGCAGCATTAGGGCGAACTATGGCTACACCTTC. The variable domain in full, completed from reference TRBV7-2 and TRBJ1-2, reads GAGVSQSPSNKVTEKGKDVELRCDPISGHTALYWYRQSLGQGLEFLIYFQGNSAPDKSGLPSDRFSAERTGGSVSTLTIQRTQQEDSAVYLCASSIRANYGYTFGSGTRLTVV.

The rearrangement joins TRBV2 to TRBJ2-1; 13 positions match TRBD2. V dropped 1 base and J dropped 7; count of bases not matched to a gene: 1. CDR3 length equals 15 residues. Per the germline V gene, CDR1 is SNHLY and CDR2 is FYNNEI. The CDR3 coding sequence is TGTGCCAGCAGTGAAGGGACTAGCGGGAGTAATGAGCAGTTCTTC. It codes for CASSEGTSGSNEQFF.

V usage is TRBV6-5 and J usage is TRBJ1-2; D perhaps matches TRBD1 (5 bases). Germline values: CDR1 MNHEY, CDR2 SVGAGI. V lost 7 bases and J 4 bases, leaving 16 bases between the germline ends. The CDR3 covers 14 residues. This CDR3 reads CASIAQGMGYGYTF. The CDR3 coding sequence is TGTGCCAGCATAGCCCAGGGAATGGGCTATGGCTACACCTTC.

V is TRBV5-1 and J is TRBJ2-3; D not resolved. The germline V gene encodes CDR1 SGHRS and CDR2 YFSETQ. Between the trimmed V and J ends, which lost 4 bases and 4 bases, there was a span of 10 bases. The CDR3 loop spans 13 amino acids. The CDR3 spells CASSKGYADTQYF. In DNA, the CDR3 is TGCGCCAGCAGCAAGGGATATGCAGATACGCAGTATTTT. Full variable domain (remainder filled in from reference TRBV5-1 and TRBJ2-3): KAGVTQTPRYLIKTRGQQVTLSCSPISGHRSVSWYQQTPGQGLQFLFEYFSETQRNKGNFPGRFSGRQFSNSRSEMNVSTLELGDSALYLCASSKGYADTQYFGPGTRLTVL.

As to this clone: Relative to the germline gene, one junction end is altered; a read error may explain this. V gene TRBV29-1 combines with J gene TRBJ2-1; TRBD1 or TRBD2 may be the D gene (6 bases each). The CDR3 consists of 11 residues. CDR1 SQVTM and CDR2 ANQGSEA come from the germline V gene. As DNA, the CDR3 is TGCAGCGTTGTGTCGCGGGACACCGCGGTCTTC. This codes for CSVVSRDTAVF.

V gene TRBV6-1 combines with J gene TRBJ2-7, with a weak D call TRBD2 (6 bases). CDR1 and CDR2 from the germline V gene are MNHNS and SASEGT. V shed 5 bases and J shed 6 bases, with 14 bases lying between them. CDR3 length: 13 amino acids. CDR3 loop: CASSLEGGFEQYF. The DNA of the CDR3 is TGTGCCAGCAGTTTAGAGGGAGGTTTCGAGCAGTACTTC.

This clone was recorded a few times. The rearrangement joins TRBV10-3 to TRBJ1-5; D possibly corresponds to TRBD1 (5 bases). The CDR3 is 15 residues long. Trimming stripped 0 bases from V and 5 bases from J, with 11 bases between. Germline lookup yields CDR1 ENHRY and CDR2 SYGVKD. CDR3 region: CAISESWGRHQPQHF. Written as DNA, the CDR3 is TGTGCCATCAGTGAGTCGTGGGGACGGCATCAGCCCCAGCATTTT.

This clone was found once. The chain couples TRBV20-1 to TRBJ2-5; no definite D call. CDR1 and CDR2 (germline): DFQATT, SNEGSKA (reference sequence). CDR3 length equals 11 residues. Trimming cost V 5 bases and J 1 base, with 5 bases left between them. CDR3 loop: CSADIQETQYF. CDR3 nucleotide sequence: TGCAGTGCTGACATCCAAGAGACCCAGTACTTC.

The chain combines TRBV5-1 with TRBJ1-5; 9 positions match TRBD1. The trim removed 4 bases at V and 6 bases at J, leaving 8 bases unmatched. Looked up from germline, CDR1 is SGHRS and CDR2 is YFSETQ. The CDR3 contains 15 residues. The CDR3 here is CASSLTGGAAQPQHF. The CDR3 DNA follows: TGCGCCAGCAGCCTTACAGGGGGCGCAGCTCAGCCCCAGCATTTT.

This clone was detected only once. This chain connects TRBV9 to TRBJ2-3; no firm D call. Per the germline V gene, CDR1 is SGDLS and CDR2 is YYNGEE. The CDR3 has 14 amino acids. Between the trimmed V and J ends, which lost 0 bases and 0 bases, there was a span of 5 bases. The CDR3 DNA sequence: TGTGCCAGCAGCGTAGGGCATAGCACAGATACGCAGTATTTT. Amino acid sequence: CASSVGHSTDTQYF.

The chain couples TRBV7-3 to TRBJ2-2; no definite D call. The length of the CDR3 is 15 residues. The germline gives CDR1 SGHTA, CDR2 FQGTGA. The V and J ends lost 0 bases and 1 base respectively, with 6 bases between them. The CDR3 here is CASSLTPENTGELFF. The DNA of the CDR3 is TGTGCCAGCAGCTTAACTCCAGAGAACACCGGGGAGCTGTTTTTT.